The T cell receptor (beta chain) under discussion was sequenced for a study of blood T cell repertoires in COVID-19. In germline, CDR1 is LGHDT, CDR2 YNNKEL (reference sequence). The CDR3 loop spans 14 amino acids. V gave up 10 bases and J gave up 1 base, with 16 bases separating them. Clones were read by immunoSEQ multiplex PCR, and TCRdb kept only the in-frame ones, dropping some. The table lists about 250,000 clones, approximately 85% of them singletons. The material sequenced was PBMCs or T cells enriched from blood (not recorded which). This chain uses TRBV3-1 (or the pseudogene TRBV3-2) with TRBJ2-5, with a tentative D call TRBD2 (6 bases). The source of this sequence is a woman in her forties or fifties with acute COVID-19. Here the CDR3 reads CATIRKGGQETQYF. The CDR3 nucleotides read TGTGCCACCATTAGAAAGGGAGGCCAAGAGACCCAGTACTTC.